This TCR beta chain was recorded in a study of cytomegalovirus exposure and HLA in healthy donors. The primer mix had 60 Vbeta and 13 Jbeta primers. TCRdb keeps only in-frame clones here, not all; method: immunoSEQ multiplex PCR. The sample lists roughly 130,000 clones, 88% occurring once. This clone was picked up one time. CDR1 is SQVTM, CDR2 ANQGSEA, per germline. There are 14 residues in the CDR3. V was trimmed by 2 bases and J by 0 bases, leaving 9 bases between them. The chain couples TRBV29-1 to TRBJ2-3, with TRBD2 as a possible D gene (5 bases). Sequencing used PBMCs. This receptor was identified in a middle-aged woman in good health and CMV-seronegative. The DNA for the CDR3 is TGCAGCGTTGAAAGAGGGATTAGCACAGATACGCAGTATTTT. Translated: CSVERGISTDTQYF.